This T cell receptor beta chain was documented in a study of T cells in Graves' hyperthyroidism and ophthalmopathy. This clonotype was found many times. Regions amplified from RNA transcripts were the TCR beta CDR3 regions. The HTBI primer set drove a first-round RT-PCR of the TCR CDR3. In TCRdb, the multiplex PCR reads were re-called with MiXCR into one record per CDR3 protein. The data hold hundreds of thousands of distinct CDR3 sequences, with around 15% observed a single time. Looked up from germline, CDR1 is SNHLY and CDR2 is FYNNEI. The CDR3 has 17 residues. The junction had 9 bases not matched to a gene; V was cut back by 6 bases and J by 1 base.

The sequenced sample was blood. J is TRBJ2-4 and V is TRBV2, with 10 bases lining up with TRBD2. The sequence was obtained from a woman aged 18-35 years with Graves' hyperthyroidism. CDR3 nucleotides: TGTGCCAGCAGACCCGGACTAGCGGTAGGGGCCAAAAACATTCAGTACTTC. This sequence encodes CASRPGLAVGAKNIQYF.